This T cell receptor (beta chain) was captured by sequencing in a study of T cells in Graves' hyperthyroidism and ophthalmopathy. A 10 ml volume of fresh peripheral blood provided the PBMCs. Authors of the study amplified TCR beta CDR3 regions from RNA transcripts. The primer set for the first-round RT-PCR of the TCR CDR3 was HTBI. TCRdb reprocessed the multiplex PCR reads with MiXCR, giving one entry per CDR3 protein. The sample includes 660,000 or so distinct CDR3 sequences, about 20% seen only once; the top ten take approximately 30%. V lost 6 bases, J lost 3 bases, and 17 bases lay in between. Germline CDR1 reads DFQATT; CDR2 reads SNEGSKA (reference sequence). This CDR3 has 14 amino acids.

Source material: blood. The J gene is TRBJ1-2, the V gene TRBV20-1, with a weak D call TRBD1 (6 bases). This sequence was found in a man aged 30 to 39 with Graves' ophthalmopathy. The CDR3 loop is CSARRGSADYGYTF. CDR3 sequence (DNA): TGCAGTGCCCGAAGGGGGTCCGCAGACTATGGCTACACCTTC.